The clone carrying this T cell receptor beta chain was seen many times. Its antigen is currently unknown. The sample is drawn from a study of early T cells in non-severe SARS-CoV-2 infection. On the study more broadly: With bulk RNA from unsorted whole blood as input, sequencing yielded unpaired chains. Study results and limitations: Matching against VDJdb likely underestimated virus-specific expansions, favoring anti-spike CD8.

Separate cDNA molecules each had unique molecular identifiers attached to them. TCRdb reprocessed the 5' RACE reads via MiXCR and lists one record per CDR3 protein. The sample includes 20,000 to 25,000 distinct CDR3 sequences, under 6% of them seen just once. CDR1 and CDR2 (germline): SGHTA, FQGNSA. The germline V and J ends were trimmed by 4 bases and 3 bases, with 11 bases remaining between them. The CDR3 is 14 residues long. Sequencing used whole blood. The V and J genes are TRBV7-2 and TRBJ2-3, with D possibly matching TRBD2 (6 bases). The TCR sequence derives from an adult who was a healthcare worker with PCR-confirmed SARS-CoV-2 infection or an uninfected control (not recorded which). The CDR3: CASSSRRGTDTQYF. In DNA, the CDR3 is TGTGCCAGCAGCTCGAGGCGGGGAACAGATACGCAGTATTTT.